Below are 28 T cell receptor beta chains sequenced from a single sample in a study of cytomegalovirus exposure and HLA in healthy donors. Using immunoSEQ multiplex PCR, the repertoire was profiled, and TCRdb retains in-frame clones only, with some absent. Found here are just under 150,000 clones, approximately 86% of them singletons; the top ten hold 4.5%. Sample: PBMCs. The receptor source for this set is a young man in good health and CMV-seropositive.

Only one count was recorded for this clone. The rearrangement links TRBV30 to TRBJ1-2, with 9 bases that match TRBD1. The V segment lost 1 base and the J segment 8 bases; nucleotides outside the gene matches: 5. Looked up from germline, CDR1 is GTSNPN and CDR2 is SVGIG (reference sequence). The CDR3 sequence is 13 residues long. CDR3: CAWSAGTGFGYTF. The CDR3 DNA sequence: TGTGCCTGGAGTGCAGGGACAGGGTTCGGCTACACCTTC. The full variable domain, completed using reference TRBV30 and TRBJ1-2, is SQTIHQWPATLVQPVGSPLSLECTVEGTSNPNLYWYRQAAGRGLQLLFYSVGIGQISSEVPQNLSASRPQDRQFILSSKKLLLSDSGFYLCAWSAGTGFGYTFGSGTRLTVV.

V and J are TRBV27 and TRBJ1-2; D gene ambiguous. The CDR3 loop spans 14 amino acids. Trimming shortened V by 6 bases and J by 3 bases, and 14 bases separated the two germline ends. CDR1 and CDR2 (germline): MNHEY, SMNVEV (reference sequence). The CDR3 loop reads CASSKDWRDYGYTF. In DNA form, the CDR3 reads TGTGCCAGCAGCAAAGATTGGAGGGACTATGGCTACACCTTC.

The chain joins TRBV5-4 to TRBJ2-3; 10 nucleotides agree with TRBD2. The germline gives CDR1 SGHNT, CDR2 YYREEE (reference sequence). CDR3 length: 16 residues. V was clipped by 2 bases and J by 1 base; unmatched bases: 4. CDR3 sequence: CASSLLAGKGTDTQYF. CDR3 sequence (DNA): TGTGCCAGCAGCTTACTAGCGGGAAAAGGCACAGATACGCAGTATTTT. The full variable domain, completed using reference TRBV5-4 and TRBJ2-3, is ETGVTQSPTHLIKTRGQQVTLRCSSQSGHNTVSWYQQALGQGPQFIFQYYREEENGRGNFPPRFSGLQFPNYSSELNVNALELDDSALYLCASSLLAGKGTDTQYFGPGTRLTVL.

The CDR3 bases are TGCGCCAGCAGCTCCCCGGGACAGTACCAAGAGACCCAGTACTTC. Amino acid sequence: CASSSPGQYQETQYF. The chain recombines TRBV5-1 with TRBJ2-5; 7 bases fit TRBD1. The CDR3 consists of 15 residues. The V and J ends lost 3 bases and 0 bases, in that order; junction bases with no gene match: 5. CDR1 SGHRS and CDR2 YFSETQ come from the germline V gene.

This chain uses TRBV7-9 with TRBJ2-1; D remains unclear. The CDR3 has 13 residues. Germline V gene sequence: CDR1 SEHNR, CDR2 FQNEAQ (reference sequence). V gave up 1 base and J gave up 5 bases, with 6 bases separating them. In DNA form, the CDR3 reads TGTGCCAGCAGCTTAGTACAAAACAATGAGCAGTTCTTC. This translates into CASSLVQNNEQFF.

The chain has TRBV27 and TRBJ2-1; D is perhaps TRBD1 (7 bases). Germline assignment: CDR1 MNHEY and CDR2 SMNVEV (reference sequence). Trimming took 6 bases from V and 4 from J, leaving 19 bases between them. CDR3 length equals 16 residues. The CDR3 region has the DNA TGTGCCAGCAGATTTCAGAGGCAGGGGGGTTACAATGAGCAGTTCTTC. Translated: CASRFQRQGGYNEQFF.

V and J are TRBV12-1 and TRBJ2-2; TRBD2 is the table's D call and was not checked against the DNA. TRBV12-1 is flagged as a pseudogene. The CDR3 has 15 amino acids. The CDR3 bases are TGTGCCAGCAGCTTTCGATCCGGGGACACCGGGGAGCTGTTTTTT. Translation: CASSFRSGDTGELFF.

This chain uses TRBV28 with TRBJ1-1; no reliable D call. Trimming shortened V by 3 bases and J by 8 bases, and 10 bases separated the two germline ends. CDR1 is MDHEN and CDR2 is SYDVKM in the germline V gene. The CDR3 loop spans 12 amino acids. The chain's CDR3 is CASSFYGTEAFF. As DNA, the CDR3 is TGTGCCAGCAGTTTTTATGGCACGGAAGCTTTCTTT.

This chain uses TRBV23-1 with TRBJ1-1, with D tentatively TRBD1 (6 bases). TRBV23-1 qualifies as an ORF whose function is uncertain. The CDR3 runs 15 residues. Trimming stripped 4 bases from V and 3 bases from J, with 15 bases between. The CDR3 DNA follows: TGCGCCAGCAGTCGACCGCAGGGGAAGGACACTGAAGCTTTCTTT. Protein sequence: CASSRPQGKDTEAFF.

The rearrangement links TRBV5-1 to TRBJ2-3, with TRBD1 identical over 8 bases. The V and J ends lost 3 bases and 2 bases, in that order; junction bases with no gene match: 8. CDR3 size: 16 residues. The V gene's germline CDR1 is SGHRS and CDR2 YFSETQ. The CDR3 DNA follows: TGCGCCAGCAGCTCGCTGAGGGGACAGGACACAGATACGCAGTATTTT. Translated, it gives CASSSLRGQDTDTQYF.

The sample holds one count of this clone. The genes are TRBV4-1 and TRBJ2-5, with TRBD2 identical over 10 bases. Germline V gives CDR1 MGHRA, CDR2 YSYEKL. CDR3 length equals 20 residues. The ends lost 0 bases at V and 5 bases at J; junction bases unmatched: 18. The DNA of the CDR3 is TGCGCCAGCAGCCAAGATATCTCCCGGGCTAGCGGGGGTCTTCCGGAGACCCAGTACTTC. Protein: CASSQDISRASGGLPETQYF.

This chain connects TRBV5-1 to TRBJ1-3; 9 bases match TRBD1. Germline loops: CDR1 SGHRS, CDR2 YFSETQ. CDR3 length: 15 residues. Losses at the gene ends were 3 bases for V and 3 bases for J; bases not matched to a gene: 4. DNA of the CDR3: TGCGCCAGCAGCTACGGACAGGGGAATGGAAACACCATATATTTT. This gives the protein CASSYGQGNGNTIYF.

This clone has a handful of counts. CDR3 nucleotides: TGTGCCAGTAGTTCACAGGGGAGGAGGAACACTGAAGCTTTCTTT. This gives the protein CASSSQGRRNTEAFF. The chain combines TRBV19 with TRBJ1-1; 7 bases agree with TRBD1. The CDR3 contains 15 residues. Germline CDR1 is LNHDA and CDR2 is SQIVND (reference sequence). Losses at the gene ends were 5 bases for V and 1 base for J; bases not matched to a gene: 7.

CDR3 sequence: CAWGGTRTSGANVLTF. The CDR3 region has the DNA TGTGCCTGGGGTGGGACACGGACCTCTGGGGCCAACGTCCTGACTTTC. The chain couples TRBV30 to TRBJ2-6; tentative D call: TRBD1 (6 bases). Trimming took off 5 bases at V and 0 bases at J, with 14 bases between the two ends. Germline lookup yields CDR1 GTSNPN and CDR2 SVGIG (reference sequence). This CDR3 has 16 amino acids.

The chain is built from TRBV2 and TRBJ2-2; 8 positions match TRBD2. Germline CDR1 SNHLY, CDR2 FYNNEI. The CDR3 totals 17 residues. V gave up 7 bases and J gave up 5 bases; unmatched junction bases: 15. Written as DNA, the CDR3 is TGTGCCAGCACCTTTTCCAGGAGCGGGAGTCGAACCGGGGAGCTGTTTTTT. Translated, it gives CASTFSRSGSRTGELFF.

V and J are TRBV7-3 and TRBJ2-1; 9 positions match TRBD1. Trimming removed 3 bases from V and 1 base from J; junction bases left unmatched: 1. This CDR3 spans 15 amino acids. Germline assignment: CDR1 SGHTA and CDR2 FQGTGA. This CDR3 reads CASSFGQGSYNEQFF. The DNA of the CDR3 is TGTGCCAGCAGCTTCGGACAGGGGTCCTACAATGAGCAGTTCTTC.

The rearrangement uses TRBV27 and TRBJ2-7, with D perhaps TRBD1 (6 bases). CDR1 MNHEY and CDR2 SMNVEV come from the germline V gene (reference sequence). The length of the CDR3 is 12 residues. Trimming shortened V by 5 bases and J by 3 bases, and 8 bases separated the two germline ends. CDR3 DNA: TGTGCCAGCAGTACACAGGGCTACGAGCAGTACTTC. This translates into CASSTQGYEQYF.

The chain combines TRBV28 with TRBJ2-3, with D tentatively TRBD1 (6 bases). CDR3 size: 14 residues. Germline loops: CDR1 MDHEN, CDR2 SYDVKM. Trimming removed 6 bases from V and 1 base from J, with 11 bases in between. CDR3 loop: CASSRSGGTDTQYF. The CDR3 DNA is TGTGCCAGCAGCCGATCAGGGGGCACAGATACGCAGTATTTT.

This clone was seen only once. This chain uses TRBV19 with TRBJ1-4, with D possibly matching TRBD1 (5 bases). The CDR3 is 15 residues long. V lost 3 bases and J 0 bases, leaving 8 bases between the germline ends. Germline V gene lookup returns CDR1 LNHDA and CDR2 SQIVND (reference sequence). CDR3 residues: CASSIRDATNEKLFF. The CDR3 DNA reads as TGTGCCAGTAGTATCAGGGATGCAACTAATGAAAAACTGTTTTTT.

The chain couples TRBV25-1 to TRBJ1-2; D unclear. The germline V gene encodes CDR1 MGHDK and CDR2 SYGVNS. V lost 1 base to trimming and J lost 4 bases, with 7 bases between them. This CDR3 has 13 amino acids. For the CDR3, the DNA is TGTGCCAGCAGTGAATTCCACAGCTATGGCTACACCTTC. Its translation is CASSEFHSYGYTF.

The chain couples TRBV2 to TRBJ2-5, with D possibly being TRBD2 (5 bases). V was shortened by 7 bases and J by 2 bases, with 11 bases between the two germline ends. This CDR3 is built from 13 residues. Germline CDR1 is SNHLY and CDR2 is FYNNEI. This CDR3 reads CASKGSLQETQYF. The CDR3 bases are TGTGCCAGCAAAGGGAGCCTTCAAGAGACCCAGTACTTC. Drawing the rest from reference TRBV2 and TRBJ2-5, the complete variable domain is EPEVTQTPSHQVTQMGQEVILRCVPISNHLYFYWYRQILGQKVEFLVSFYNNEISEKSEIFDDQFSVERPDGSNFTLKIRSTKLEDSAMYFCASKGSLQETQYFGPGTRLLVL.

The CDR3 loop is CAISARGQANTEAFF. For the CDR3, the DNA is TGTGCCATCAGTGCTAGGGGACAGGCCAACACTGAAGCTTTCTTT. The chain has TRBV10-3 and TRBJ1-1, with 8 bases aligning to TRBD1. V trimming: 4 bases; J trimming: 2 bases; junction bases outside the gene matches: 6. The V gene's germline CDR1 is ENHRY and CDR2 SYGVKD. The CDR3 is 15 amino acids.

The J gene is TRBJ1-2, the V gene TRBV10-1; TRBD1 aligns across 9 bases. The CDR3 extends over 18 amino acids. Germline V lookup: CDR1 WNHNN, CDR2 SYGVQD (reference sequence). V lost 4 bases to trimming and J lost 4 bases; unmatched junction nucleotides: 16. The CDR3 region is CASSVNRDRDFTGYGYTF. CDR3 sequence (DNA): TGCGCCAGCAGTGTTAACCGGGACAGGGATTTTACCGGCTATGGCTACACCTTC.

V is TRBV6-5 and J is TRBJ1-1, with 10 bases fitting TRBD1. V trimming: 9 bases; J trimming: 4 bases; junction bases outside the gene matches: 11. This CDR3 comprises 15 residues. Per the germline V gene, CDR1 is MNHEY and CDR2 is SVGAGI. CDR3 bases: TGTGCCAGTGCCCGGGACAGGGGTCCGGGCACTGAAGCTTTCTTT. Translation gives CASARDRGPGTEAFF.

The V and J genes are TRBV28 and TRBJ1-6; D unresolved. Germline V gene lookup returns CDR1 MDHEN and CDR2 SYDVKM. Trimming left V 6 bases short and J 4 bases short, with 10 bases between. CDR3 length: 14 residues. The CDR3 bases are TGTGCCAGCAGCATCCGGGGATATAATTCACCCCTCCACTTT. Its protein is CASSIRGYNSPLHF.

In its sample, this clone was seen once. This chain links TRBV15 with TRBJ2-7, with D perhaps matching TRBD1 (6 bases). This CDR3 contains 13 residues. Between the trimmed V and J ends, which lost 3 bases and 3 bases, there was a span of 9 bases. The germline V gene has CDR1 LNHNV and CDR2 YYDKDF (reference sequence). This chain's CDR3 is CATSSEQGYEQYF. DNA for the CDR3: TGTGCCACCAGCAGTGAACAGGGCTACGAGCAGTACTTC. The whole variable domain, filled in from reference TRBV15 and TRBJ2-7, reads DAMVIQNPRYQVTQFGKPVTLSCSQTLNHNVMYWYQQKSSQAPKLLFHYYDKDFNNEADTPDNFQSRRPNTSFCFLDIRSPGLGDTAMYLCATSSEQGYEQYFGPGTRLTVT.

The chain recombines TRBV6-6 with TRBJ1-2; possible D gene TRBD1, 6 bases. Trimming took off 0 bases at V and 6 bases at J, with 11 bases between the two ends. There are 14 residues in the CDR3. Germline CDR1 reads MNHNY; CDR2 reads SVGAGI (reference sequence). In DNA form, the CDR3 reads TGTGCCAGCAGTTACTCGTTCCCAGGGGATGGCTACACCTTC. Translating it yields CASSYSFPGDGYTF.

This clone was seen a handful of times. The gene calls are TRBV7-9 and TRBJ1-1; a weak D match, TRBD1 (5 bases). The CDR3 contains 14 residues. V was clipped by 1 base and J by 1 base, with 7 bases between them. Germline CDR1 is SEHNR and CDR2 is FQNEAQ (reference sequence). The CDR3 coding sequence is TGTGCCAGCAGCTTAGAGACAGCGAACACTGAAGCTTTCTTT. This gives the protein CASSLETANTEAFF.